This passage covers 15 T cell receptor beta chains from one sample sequenced in a study of blood T cell repertoires in COVID-19 (TCRdb year 2020). The method was the immunoSEQ multiplex PCR assay. Held by TCRdb, this immuneACCESS table contains in-frame sequences only and omits some clones. Under half of the omission traces to an unresolved V gene where checked; the cause of the rest is unknown. The sample table records some 240,000 clones; 90% of these occur just once. Approximately 2.1% of the sample is taken by the ten largest. Sequenced: peripheral blood. Source of these receptors: a woman between 55 and 75 years old with COVID-19, enrolled during active disease.

The V and J genes are TRBV3-1 (or the pseudogene TRBV3-2) and TRBJ1-5; D is possibly TRBD1 (6 bases). Between the trimmed V and J ends, which lost 1 base and 4 bases, there was a span of 17 bases. This CDR3 contains 17 residues. The germline V gene has CDR1 LGHDT and CDR2 YNNKEL (reference sequence). As DNA, the CDR3 is TGTGCCAGCAGCCAAGGGTTGGGGGCAGGGCGAAATCAGCCCCAGCATTTT. Translating it yields CASSQGLGAGRNQPQHF.

The V call is TRBV18, the J call TRBJ1-1, with 7 bases fitting TRBD1. Trimming at V came to 3 bases and at J to 3 bases, leaving 7 bases not matched to a gene. The germline CDR1 and CDR2 sequences are KGHSH and LQKENI. The CDR3 loop spans 15 amino acids. The CDR3 nucleotides read TGTGCCAGCTCACCCGCCCTGGGACAGTACACTGAAGCTTTCTTT. Protein: CASSPALGQYTEAFF.

V usage is TRBV13 and J usage is TRBJ2-2; TRBD1 might be the D (6 bases). Looked up from germline, CDR1 is PRHDT and CDR2 is FYEKMQ (reference sequence). The CDR3 runs to 16 residues. Trimming took off 1 base at V and 4 bases at J, with 13 bases between the two ends. The CDR3 is CASSLAVDRITGELFF. The CDR3 bases are TGTGCCAGCAGCTTAGCTGTCGACAGGATCACCGGGGAGCTGTTTTTT.

The CDR3 DNA is TGTGCCATCAGTGAGTCTCCCGGGGACTATGGCTACACCTTC. It is translated as CAISESPGDYGYTF. This chain uses TRBV10-3 with TRBJ1-2; D uncertain. Germline V gene data show CDR1 as ENHRY and CDR2 as SYGVKD. This CDR3 is 14 amino acids long. Trimming took 0 bases from V and 3 from J, leaving 8 bases between them.

This clone has a single count. The chain joins TRBV7-8 to TRBJ1-4, with 7 bases aligning to TRBD1. With V trimmed by 5 bases and J by 4 bases, 4 bases remained unmatched. The germline V gene encodes CDR1 SGHVS and CDR2 FQNEAQ. The CDR3 totals 14 residues. The CDR3: CASSPRDSNEKLFF. The CDR3 bases are TGTGCCAGCAGCCCCCGGGACAGTAATGAAAAACTGTTTTTT.

The V gene is TRBV18, the J gene TRBJ1-2, with 11 bases aligning to TRBD1. Trimming took 1 base from V and 6 from J; bases not matched to a gene: 4. CDR3 length equals 15 residues. The germline CDR1 and CDR2 sequences are KGHSH and LQKENI. The DNA for the CDR3 is TGTGCCAGCTCACCACGGACAGGGGGCGGCGATGGCTACACCTTC. As protein: CASSPRTGGGDGYTF.

This chain links TRBV6-6 with TRBJ2-7, with a possible D match to TRBD1 (5 bases). The length of the CDR3 is 15 residues. Trimming removed 5 bases at V and 2 bases at J, with 16 bases between. The germline CDR1 and CDR2 sequences are MNHNY and SVGAGI (reference sequence). The DNA for the CDR3 is TGTGCCAGCAGTCACCTCACAGGTGCCCCCTACGAGCAGTACTTC. It encodes CASSHLTGAPYEQYF.

DNA of the CDR3: TGTGCCAGCAGCGTGCGGGGGGGCGCTGAGGAGACCCAGTACTTC. Translating gives CASSVRGGAEETQYF. V gene TRBV9 combines with J gene TRBJ2-5; 9 bases are a match to TRBD2. The CDR3 contains 15 residues. V gave up 2 bases and J gave up 5 bases; unmatched junction bases: 7. The germline gives CDR1 SGDLS, CDR2 YYNGEE.

This rearrangement joins TRBV30 to TRBJ1-1, with TRBD1 matching 12 bases. There are 16 residues in the CDR3. V was pared by 7 bases and J by 1 base, with 10 bases of the junction left unmatched. In germline, CDR1 is GTSNPN, CDR2 SVGIG (reference sequence). CDR3 nucleotides: TGTGCCTTGACCGGGACAGGGGGCTTATGGAACACTGAAGCTTTCTTT. It is translated as CALTGTGGLWNTEAFF.

This chain connects TRBV6-6 to TRBJ2-7; D may be TRBD2 (6 bases). V lost 6 bases and J 3 bases, leaving 15 bases between the germline ends. This CDR3 contains 14 residues. Germline V gives CDR1 MNHNY, CDR2 SVGAGI (reference sequence). The CDR3, as DNA: TGTGCCAGCAGGGCCCGGAGGAGGGACTACGAGCAGTACTTC. This gives the protein CASRARRRDYEQYF.

In DNA form, the CDR3 reads TGTGCCAGCAGCTTAGTGCAGGGGCGGCAAGAGACCCAGTACTTC. Its protein is CASSLVQGRQETQYF. The chain links TRBV11-2 to TRBJ2-5; a weak D match, TRBD1 (6 bases). This CDR3 region has 15 residues. Germline V gives CDR1 SGHAT, CDR2 FQNNGV. Trimming removed 1 base from V and 2 bases from J, with 11 bases in between.

The rearrangement uses TRBV6-2 or TRBV6-3 and TRBJ1-2; D might be TRBD1 (5 bases). The CDR3 has 15 residues. Germline V lookup: CDR1 MNHEY, CDR2 SVGEGT. Trimming pared 6 bases from V and 4 bases from J, leaving 18 bases between. The CDR3 bases are TGTGCCAGCAGCGAGGACGGGGGGTGGTCCTATGGCTACACCTTC. Protein product: CASSEDGGWSYGYTF.

This chain joins TRBV19 and TRBJ1-1, with 8 nucleotides matching TRBD1. Germline V lookup: CDR1 LNHDA, CDR2 SQIVND (reference sequence). Trimming cost V 5 bases and J 4 bases; bases outside gene matches: 6. This CDR3 comprises 14 residues. DNA of the CDR3: TGTGCCAGTAGTTGGGGGACAGGAGTCACTGAAGCTTTCTTT. The encoded protein is CASSWGTGVTEAFF.

This chain joins TRBV9 and TRBJ2-3; possible D gene TRBD2, 5 bases. V gave up 0 bases and J gave up 6 bases, with 8 bases separating them. In germline, CDR1 is SGDLS, CDR2 YYNGEE. CDR3 size: 13 residues. The CDR3 region has the DNA TGTGCCAGCAGCGTAGGTTGGGAGGATACGCAGTATTTT. This gives the protein CASSVGWEDTQYF.

V usage is TRBV5-4 and J usage is TRBJ2-1; 13 nucleotides align to TRBD2. CDR3 size: 17 residues. With V trimmed by 4 bases and J by 2 bases, 6 bases remained unmatched. Germline CDR1 reads SGHNT; CDR2 reads YYREEE (reference sequence). For the CDR3, the DNA is TGTGCCAGCAGCACTAGCGGGGGGGCAGGGGCCTACAATGAGCAGTTCTTC. Translation gives CASSTSGGAGAYNEQFF.